The clone carrying this T cell receptor (beta chain) was seen a handful of times. Its cognate antigen is unknown. This sample is part of a study of cytomegalovirus exposure and HLA in healthy donors. Samples came from healthy bone marrow donors. PCR employed 60 Vbeta and 13 Jbeta primers. The data were produced by immunoSEQ multiplex PCR, yet TCRdb's version contains in-frame clones alone and is incomplete. This repertoire shows around 150,000 clones, roughly 80% found once; its top ten account for about 9.5%. The study's findings and limits: Because they were indistinguishable, some V segments, including TRBV6-2 and TRBV6-3, were excluded. In a later analysis, TCR beta V- and J-gene trimming showed a link to a missense DCLRE1C variant.

The CDR3 consists of 18 residues. In germline, CDR1 is LGHNT, CDR2 FRNRAP. After removal of 1 base from V and 0 bases from J, the junction contained 6 bases not matched to a gene. The TCR sequence derives from a man aged 18 to 30 in good health and CMV-seropositive. The V call is TRBV12-5, the J call TRBJ2-3; 11 nucleotides agree with TRBD2. The specimen sequenced was PBMCs. For the CDR3, the DNA is TGTGCTAGTGGTTTGGGAACTAGCGGGAGCCCTAGCACAGATACGCAGTATTTT. Translating gives CASGLGTSGSPSTDTQYF.